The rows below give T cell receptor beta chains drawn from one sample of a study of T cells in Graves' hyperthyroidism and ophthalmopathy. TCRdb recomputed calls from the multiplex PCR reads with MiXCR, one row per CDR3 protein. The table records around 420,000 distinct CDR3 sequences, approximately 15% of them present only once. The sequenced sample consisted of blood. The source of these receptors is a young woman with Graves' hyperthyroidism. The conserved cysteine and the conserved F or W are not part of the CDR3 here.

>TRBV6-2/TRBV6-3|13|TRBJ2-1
ASSYSGRPTDEQF
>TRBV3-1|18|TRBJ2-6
ASSQEFTFEGGSGANVLT
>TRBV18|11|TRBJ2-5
ASSLGQGGTQY
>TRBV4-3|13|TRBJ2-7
ASSQEPGGSYEQY
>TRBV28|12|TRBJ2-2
ASSPLRESGELF
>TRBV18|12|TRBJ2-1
ASSQLPQGHEQF
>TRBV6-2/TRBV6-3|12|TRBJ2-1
ASSLLSSYNEQF
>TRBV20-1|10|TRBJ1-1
SATEDHTEAF
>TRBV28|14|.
ASSLRGGSVSYEQF
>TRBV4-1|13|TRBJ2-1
ASSLSGNSYNEQF
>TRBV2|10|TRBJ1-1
ASSDGSAEAF
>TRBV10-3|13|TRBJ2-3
AISVSGDGTDTQY
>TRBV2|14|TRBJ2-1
ASSEQLAGGKNEQS
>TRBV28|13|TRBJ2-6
ASSLWGSGANVLT
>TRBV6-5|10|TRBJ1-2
ASSSHDYGYT
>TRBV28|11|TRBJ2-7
ASSGGQSYEQY
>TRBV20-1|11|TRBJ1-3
SASQGAVNTIY
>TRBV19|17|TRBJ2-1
ASTRGLAGGGAAHNEQF
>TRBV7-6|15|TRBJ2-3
ASSLMASGSGTDTQY
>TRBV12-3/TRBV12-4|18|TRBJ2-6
ASSAPHSSGFSSGANVLT
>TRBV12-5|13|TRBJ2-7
ASGFPPDRLYEQY
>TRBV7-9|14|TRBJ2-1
ASSFGGRSSYNEQF
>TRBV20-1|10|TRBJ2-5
SAVLASETQY